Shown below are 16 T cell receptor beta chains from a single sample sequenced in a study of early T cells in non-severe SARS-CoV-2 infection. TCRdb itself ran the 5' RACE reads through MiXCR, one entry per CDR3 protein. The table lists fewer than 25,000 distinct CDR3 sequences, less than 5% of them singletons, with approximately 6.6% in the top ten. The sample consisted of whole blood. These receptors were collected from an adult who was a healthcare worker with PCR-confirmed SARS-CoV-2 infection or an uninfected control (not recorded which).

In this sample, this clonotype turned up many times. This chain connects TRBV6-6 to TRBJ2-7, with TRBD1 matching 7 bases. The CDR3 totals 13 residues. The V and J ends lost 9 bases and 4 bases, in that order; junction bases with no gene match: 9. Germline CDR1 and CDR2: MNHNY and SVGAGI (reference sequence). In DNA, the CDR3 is TGTGCCAGTTCGCCGGGACAGCTGTACGAGCAGTACTTC. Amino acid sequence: CASSPGQLYEQYF.

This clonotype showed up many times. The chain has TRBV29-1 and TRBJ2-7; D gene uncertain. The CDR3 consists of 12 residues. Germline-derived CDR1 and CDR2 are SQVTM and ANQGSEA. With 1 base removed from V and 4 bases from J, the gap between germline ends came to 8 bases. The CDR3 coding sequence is TGCAGCGTTGAAGGGTCCTCGTACGAGCAGTACTTC. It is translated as CSVEGSSYEQYF.

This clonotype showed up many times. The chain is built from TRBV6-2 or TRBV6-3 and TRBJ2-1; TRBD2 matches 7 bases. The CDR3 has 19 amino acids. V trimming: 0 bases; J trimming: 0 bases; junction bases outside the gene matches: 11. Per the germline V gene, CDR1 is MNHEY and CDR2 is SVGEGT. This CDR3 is CASSYSERGVDLSYNEQFF. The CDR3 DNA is TGTGCCAGCAGTTACTCGGAGCGGGGAGTTGATCTCTCCTACAATGAGCAGTTCTTC.

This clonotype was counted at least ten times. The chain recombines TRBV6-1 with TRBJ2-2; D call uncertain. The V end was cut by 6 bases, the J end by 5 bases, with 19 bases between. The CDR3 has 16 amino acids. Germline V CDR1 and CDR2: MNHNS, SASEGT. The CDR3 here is CASRDGVHIVTGELFF. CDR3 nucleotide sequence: TGTGCCAGCAGGGACGGAGTTCACATAGTGACCGGGGAGCTGTTTTTT.

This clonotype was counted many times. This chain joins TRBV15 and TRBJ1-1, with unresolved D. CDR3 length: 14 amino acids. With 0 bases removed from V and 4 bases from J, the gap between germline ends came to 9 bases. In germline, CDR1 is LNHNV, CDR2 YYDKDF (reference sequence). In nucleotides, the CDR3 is TGTGCCACCAGCAGAGATCGGGCAGCCACTGAAGCTTTCTTT. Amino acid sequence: CATSRDRAATEAFF. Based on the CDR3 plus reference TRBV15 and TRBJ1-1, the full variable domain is DAMVIQNPRYQVTQFGKPVTLSCSQTLNHNVMYWYQQKSSQAPKLLFHYYDKDFNNEADTPDNFQSRRPNTSFCFLDIRSPGLGDTAMYLCATSRDRAATEAFFGQGTRLTVV.

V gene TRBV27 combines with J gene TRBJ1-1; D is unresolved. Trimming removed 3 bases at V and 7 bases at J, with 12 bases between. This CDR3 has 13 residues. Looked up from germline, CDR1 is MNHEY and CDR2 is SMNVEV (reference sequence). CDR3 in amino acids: CASSFGSFGEAFF. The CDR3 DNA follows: TGTGCCAGCAGTTTTGGTAGTTTTGGTGAAGCTTTCTTT.

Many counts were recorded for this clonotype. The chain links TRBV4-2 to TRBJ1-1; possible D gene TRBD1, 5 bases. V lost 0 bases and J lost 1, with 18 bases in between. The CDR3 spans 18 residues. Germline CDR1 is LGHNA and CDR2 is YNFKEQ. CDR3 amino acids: CASSQDEGRISSNTEAFF. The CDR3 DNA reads TGTGCCAGCAGCCAAGATGAGGGGCGCATATCTTCGAACACTGAAGCTTTCTTT.

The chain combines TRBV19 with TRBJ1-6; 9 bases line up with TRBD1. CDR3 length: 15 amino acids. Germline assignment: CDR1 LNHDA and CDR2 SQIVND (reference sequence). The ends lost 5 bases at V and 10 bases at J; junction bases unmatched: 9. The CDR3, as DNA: TGTGCCAGTAGTGAGACACGGGACAGGGACTCACCCCTCCACTTT. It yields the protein CASSETRDRDSPLHF. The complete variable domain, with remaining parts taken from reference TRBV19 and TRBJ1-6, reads DGGITQSPKYLFRKEGQNVTLSCEQNLNHDAMYWYRQDPGQGLRLIYYSQIVNDFQKGDIAEGYSVSREKKESFPLTVTSAQKNPTAFYLCASSETRDRDSPLHFGNGTRLTVT.

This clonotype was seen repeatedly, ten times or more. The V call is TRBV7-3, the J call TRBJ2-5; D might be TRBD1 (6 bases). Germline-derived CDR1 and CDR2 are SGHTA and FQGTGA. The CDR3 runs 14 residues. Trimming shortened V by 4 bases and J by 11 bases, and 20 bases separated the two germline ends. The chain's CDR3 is CASSYTGQPGRQYF. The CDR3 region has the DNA TGTGCCAGCAGCTATACGGGACAACCTGGAAGACAGTACTTC.

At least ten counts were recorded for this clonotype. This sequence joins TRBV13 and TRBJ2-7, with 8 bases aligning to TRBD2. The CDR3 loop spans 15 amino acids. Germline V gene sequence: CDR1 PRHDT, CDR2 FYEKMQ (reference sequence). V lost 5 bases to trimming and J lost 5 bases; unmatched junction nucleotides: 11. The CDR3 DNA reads TGTGCCAGCAGCCCCAGCGAGGCGGGGGGCGACGAGCAGTACTTC. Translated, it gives CASSPSEAGGDEQYF.

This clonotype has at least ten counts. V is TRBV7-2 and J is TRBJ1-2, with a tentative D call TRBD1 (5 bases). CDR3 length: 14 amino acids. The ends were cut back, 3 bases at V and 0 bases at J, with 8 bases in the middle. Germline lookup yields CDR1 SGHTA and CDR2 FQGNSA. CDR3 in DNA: TGTGCCAGCAGCTTGGGGCCGTCTAACTATGGCTACACCTTC. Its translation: CASSLGPSNYGYTF.

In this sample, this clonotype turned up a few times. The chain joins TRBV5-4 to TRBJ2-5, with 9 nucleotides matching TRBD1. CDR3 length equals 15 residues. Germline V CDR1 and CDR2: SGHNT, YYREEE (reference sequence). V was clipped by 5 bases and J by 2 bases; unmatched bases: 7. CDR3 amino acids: CASSFDRGLQETQYF. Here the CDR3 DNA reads TGTGCCAGCAGTTTTGACAGGGGGTTACAAGAGACCCAGTACTTC.

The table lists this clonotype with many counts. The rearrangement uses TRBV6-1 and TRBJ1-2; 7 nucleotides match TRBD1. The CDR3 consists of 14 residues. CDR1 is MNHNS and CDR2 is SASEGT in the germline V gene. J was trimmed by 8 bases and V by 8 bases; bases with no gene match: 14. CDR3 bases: TGTGCCAGCGTTACGTACCTGACAGGGCAGGGCTACACCTTC. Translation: CASVTYLTGQGYTF.

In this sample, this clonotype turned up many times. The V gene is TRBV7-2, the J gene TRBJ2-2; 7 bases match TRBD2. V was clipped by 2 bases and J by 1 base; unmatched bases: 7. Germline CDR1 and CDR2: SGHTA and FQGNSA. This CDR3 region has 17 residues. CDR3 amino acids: CASSLRFRTRNTGELFF. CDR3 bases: TGTGCCAGCAGCTTACGGTTCCGGACTAGGAACACCGGGGAGCTGTTTTTT.

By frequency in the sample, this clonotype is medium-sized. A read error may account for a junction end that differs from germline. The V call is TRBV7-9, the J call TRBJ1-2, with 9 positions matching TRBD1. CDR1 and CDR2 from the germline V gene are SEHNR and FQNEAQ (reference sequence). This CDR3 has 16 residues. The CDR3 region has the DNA TGTGTCAGCAGCTCGATTGGGACAGGGTGGTCATATGGCTACACCTTC. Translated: CVSSSIGTGWSYGYTF.

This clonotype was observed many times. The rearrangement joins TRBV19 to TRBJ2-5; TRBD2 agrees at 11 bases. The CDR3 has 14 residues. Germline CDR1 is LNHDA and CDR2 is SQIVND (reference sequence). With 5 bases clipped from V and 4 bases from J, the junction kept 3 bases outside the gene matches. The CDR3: CASSPTSGGETQYF. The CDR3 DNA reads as TGTGCCAGTAGTCCTACTAGCGGGGGAGAGACCCAGTACTTC.